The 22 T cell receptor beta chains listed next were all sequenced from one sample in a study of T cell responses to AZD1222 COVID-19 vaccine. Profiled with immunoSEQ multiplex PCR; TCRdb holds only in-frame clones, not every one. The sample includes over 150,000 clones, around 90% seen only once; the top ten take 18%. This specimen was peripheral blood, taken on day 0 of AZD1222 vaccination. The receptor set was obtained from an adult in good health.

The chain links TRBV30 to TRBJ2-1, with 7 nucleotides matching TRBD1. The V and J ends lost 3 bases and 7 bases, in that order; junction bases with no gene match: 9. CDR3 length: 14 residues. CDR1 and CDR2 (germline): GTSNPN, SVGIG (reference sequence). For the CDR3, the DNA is TGTGCCTGGAGCAGGCGACAGGGTGTGAATGAGCAGTTCTTC. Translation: CAWSRRQGVNEQFF.

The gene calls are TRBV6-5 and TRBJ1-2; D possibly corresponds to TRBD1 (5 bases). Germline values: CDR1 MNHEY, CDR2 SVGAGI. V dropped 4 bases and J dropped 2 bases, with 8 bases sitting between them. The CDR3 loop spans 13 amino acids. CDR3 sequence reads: CASSLGRNYGYTF. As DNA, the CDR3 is TGTGCCAGCAGTTTGGGGCGGAACTATGGCTACACCTTC.

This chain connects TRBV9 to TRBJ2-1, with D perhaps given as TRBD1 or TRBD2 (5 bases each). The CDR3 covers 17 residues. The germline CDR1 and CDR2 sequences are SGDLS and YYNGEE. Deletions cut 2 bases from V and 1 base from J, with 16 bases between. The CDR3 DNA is TGTGCCAGCAGCGTGGGGACGTGGGGTAGGTCCTACAATGAGCAGTTCTTC. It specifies CASSVGTWGRSYNEQFF.

The CDR3 sequence: CSAGAKSQHF. CDR3 coding DNA: TGCAGTGCCGGGGCCAAGTCCCAGCATTTT. The rearrangement links TRBV20-1 to TRBJ1-5; TRBD1 is a possible D gene (5 bases). CDR1 is DFQATT, CDR2 SNEGSKA, per germline (reference sequence). Trimming removed 6 bases from V and 11 bases from J, with 11 bases in between. The CDR3 has 10 residues.

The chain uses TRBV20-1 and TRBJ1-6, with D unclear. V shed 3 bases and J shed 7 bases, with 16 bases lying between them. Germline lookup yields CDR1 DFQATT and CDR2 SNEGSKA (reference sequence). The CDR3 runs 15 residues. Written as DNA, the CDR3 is TGCAGTGCTAGTCGGTTGGGTGAAGGGAATTCACCCCTCCACTTT. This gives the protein CSASRLGEGNSPLHF.

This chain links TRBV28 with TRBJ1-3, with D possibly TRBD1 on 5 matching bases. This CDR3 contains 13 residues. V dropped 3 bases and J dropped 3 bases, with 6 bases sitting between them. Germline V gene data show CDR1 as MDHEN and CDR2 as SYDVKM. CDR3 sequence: CASSFRGGNTIYF. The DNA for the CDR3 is TGTGCCAGCAGTTTTAGGGGTGGAAACACCATATATTTT.

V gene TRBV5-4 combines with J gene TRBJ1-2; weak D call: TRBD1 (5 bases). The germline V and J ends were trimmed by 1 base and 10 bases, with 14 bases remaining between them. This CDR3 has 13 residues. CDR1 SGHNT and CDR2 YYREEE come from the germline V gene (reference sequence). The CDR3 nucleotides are TGTGCCAGCAGCTTGCAGGGAGGAACTGACTACACCTTC. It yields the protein CASSLQGGTDYTF.

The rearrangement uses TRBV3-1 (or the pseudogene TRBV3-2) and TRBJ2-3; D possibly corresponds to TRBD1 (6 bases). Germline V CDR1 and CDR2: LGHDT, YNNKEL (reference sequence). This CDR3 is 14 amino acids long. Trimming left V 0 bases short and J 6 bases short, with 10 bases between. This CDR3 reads CASSQDGGSDTQYF. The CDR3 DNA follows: TGTGCCAGCAGCCAAGATGGGGGCTCCGATACGCAGTATTTT.

In nucleotides, the CDR3 is TGTGCCAGCAGCTATAGCCAGGGGACGTCCTACGAGCAGTACTTC. Translating it yields CASSYSQGTSYEQYF. The chain has TRBV11-3 and TRBJ2-7; possibly TRBD1 for D (6 bases). The CDR3 runs to 15 residues. V was shortened by 4 bases and J by 1 base, with 14 bases between the two germline ends. Germline loops: CDR1 SGHNT, CDR2 YENEEA.

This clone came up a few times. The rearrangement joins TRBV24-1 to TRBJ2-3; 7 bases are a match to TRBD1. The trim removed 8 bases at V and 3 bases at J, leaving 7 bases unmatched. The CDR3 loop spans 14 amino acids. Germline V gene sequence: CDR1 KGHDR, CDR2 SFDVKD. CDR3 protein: CATTPGQPTDTQYF. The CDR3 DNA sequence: TGTGCCACCACGCCGGGACAGCCTACAGATACGCAGTATTTT.

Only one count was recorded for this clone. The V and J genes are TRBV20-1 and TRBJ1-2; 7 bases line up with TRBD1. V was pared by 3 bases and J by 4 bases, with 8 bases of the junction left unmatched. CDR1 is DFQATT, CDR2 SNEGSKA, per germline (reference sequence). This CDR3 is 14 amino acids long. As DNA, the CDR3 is TGCAGTGCTAGTGCGCAGGGGGTAGGCTATGGCTACACCTTC. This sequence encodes CSASAQGVGYGYTF.

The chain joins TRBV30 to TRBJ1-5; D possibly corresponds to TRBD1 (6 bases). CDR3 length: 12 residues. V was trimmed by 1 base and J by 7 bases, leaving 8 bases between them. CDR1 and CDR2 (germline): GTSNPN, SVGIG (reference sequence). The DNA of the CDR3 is TGTGCCTGGAGTGGGAGGGGGCAGCCCCAGCATTTT. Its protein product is CAWSGRGQPQHF.

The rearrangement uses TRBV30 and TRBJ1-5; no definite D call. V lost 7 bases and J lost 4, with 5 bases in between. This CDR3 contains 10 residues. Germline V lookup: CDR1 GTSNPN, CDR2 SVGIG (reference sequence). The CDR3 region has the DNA TGTGCCTCGAAGAATCAGCCCCAGCATTTT. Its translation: CASKNQPQHF.

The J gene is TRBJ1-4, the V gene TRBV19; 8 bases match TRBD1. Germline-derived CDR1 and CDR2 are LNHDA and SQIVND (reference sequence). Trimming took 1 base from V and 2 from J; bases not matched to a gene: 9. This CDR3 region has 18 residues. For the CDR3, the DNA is TGTGCCAGTAGTATAGCTATGGACAGGGTCCGGACTAATGAAAAACTGTTTTTT. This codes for CASSIAMDRVRTNEKLFF.

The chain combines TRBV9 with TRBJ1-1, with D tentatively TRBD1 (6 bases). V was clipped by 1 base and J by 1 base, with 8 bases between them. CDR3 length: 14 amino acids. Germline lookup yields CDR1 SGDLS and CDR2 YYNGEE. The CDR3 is CASSVLTGNTEAFF. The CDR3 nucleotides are TGTGCCAGCAGCGTACTGACAGGGAACACTGAAGCTTTCTTT.

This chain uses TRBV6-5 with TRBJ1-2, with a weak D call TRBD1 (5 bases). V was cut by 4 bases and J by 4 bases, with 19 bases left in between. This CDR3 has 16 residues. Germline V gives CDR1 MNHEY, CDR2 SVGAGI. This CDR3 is CASSLGAGSTGYGYTF. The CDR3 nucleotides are TGTGCCAGCAGTTTGGGCGCAGGGAGTACAGGCTATGGCTACACCTTC.

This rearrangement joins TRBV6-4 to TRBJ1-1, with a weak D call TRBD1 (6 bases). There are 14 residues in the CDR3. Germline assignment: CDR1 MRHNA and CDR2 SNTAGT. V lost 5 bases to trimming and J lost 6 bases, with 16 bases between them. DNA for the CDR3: TGTGCCAGCAGTCGGTCGGGGGGCGACTCTGAAGCTTTCTTT. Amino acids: CASSRSGGDSEAFF.

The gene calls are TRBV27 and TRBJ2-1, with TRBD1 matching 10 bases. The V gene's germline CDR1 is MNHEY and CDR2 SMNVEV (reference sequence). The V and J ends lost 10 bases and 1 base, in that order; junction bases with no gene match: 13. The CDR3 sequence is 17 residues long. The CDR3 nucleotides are TGTGCCACCAAACCGGGACAGGGGCTTCTTTCCTACAATGAGCAGTTCTTC. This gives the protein CATKPGQGLLSYNEQFF.

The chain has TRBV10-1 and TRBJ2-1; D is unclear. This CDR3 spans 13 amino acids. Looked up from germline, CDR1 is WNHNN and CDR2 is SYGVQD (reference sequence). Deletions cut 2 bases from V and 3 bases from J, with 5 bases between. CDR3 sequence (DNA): TGCGCCAGCAGTGAGGGTTACTACAATGAGCAGTTCTTC. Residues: CASSEGYYNEQFF.

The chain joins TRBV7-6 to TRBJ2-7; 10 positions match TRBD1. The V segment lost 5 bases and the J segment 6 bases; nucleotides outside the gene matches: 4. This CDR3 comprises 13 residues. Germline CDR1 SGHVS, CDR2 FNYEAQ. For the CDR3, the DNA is TGTGCCAGCAGCCAGGGGACAGGGGCCGAGCAGTACTTC. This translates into CASSQGTGAEQYF.

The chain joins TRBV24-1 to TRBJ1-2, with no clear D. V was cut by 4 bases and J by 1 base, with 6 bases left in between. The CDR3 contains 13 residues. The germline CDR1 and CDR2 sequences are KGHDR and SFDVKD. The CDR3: CATSEADNYGYTF. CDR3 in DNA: TGTGCCACCAGTGAGGCCGATAACTATGGCTACACCTTC.

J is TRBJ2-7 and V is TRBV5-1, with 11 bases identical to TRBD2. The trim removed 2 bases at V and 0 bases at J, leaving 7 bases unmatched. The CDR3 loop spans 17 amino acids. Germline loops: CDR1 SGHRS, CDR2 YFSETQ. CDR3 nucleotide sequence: TGCGCCAGCAGCTTAAACTTCGGGACTAGCGGCTCCTACGAGCAGTACTTC. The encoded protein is CASSLNFGTSGSYEQYF.